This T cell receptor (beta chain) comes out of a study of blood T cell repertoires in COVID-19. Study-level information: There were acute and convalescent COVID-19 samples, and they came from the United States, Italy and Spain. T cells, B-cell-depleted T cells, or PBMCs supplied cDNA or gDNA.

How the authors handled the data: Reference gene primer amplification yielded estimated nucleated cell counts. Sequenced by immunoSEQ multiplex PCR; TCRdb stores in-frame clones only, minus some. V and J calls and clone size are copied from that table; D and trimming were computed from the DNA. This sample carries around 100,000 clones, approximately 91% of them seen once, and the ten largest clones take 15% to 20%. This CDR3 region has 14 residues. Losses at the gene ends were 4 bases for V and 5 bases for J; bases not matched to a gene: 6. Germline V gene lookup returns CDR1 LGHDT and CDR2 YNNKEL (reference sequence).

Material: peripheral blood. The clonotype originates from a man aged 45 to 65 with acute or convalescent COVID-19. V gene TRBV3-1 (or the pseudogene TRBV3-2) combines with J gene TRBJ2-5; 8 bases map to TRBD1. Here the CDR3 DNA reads TGTGCCAGCAGCCTTGCAGGGGGCAGGGAGACCCAGTACTTC. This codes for CASSLAGGRETQYF.